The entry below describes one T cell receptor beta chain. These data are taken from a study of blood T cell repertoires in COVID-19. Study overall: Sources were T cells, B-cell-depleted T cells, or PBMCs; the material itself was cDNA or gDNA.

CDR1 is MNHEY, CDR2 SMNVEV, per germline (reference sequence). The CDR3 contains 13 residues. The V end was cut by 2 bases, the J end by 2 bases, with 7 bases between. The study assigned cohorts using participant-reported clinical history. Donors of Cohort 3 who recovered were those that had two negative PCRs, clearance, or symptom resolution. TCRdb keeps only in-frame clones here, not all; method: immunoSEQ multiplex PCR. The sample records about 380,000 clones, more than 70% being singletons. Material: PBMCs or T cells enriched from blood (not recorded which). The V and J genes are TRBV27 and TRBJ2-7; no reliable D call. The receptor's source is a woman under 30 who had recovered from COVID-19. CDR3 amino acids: CASSLDPAYEQYF. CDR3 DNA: TGTGCCAGCAGTTTAGATCCAGCCTACGAGCAGTACTTC.